Sequencing of this T cell receptor beta chain was carried out in a study of blood T cell repertoires in COVID-19. Background on the study: Sites in the United States, Italy and Spain provided acute and convalescent COVID-19 samples.

Trimming shortened V by 7 bases and J by 4 bases, and 10 bases separated the two germline ends. Germline V gene sequence: CDR1 MDHEN, CDR2 SYDVKM. The CDR3 loop spans 12 amino acids. Assay: immunoSEQ multiplex PCR; the TCRdb copy retains only in-frame clones and omits some. The table shows 200,000 to 250,000 clones, with around 83% occurring only once. The sequencing input was peripheral blood. The chain uses TRBV28 and TRBJ1-1, with a tentative D call TRBD1 (5 bases). This receptor was taken from a man aged 35-49 years with acute or convalescent COVID-19. CDR3 in amino acids: CASKRGGTEAFF. The CDR3 coding sequence is TGTGCCAGCAAACGGGGGGGCACTGAAGCTTTCTTT.